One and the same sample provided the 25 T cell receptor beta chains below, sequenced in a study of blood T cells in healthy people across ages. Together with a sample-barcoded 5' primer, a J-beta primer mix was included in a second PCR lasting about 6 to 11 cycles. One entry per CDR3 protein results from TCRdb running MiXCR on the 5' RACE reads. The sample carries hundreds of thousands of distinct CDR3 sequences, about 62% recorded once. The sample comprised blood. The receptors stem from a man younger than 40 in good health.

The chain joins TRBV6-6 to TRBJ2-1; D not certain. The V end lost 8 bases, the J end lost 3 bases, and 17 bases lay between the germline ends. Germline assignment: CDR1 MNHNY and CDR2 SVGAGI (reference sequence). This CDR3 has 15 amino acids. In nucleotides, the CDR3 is TGTGCCAGCCGTTTTCCCATGGCCAGCTACAATGAGCAGTTCTTC. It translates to CASRFPMASYNEQFF.

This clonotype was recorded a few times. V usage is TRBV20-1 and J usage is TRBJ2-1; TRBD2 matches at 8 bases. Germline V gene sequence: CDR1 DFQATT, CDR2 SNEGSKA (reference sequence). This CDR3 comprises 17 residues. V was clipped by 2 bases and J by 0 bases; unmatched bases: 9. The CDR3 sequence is CSARFGTRRSSYNEQFF. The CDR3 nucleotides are TGCAGTGCTAGATTCGGGACTAGGAGGAGCTCCTACAATGAGCAGTTCTTC.

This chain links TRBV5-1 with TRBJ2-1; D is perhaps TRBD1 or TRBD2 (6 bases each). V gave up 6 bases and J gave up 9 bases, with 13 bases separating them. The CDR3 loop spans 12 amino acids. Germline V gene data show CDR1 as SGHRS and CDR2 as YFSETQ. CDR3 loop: CASKRGAGEQFF. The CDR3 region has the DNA TGCGCCAGCAAAAGGGGGGCAGGTGAGCAGTTCTTC.

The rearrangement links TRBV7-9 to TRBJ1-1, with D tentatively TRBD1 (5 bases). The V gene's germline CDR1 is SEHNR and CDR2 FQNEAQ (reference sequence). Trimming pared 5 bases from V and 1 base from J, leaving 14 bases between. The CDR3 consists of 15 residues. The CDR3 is CASSPSITGNTEAFF. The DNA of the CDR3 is TGTGCCAGCAGCCCGAGCATCACAGGGAACACTGAAGCTTTCTTT.

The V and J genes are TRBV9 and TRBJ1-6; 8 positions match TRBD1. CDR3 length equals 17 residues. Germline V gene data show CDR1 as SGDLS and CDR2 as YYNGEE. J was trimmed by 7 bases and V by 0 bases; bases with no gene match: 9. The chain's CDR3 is CASSVEIGDRQNSPLHF. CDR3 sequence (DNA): TGTGCCAGCAGCGTAGAAATAGGGGACAGGCAGAATTCACCCCTCCACTTT.

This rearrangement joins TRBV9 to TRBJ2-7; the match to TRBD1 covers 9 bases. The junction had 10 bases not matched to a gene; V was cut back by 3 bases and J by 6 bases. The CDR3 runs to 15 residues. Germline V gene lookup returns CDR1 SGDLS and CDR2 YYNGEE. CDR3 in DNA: TGTGCCAGCAGCGCAACCGGGACAGGGCAGGGCGAGCAGTACTTC. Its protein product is CASSATGTGQGEQYF.

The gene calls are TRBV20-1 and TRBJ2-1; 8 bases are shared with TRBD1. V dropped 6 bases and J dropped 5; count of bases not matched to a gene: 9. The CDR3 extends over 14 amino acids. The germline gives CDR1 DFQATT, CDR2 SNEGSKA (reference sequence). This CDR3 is CSAKDRVWDNEQFF. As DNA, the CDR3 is TGCAGTGCAAAGGACAGGGTTTGGGACAATGAGCAGTTCTTC.

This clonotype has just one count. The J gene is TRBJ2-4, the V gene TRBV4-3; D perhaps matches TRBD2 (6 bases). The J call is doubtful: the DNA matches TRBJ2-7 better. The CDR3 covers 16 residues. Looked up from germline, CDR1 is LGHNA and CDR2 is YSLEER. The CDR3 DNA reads TGCGCCAGCAGCCAAGAGTTCCGGGGGACCCACTACGAGCAGTACTTC. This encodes CASSQEFRGTHYEQYF.

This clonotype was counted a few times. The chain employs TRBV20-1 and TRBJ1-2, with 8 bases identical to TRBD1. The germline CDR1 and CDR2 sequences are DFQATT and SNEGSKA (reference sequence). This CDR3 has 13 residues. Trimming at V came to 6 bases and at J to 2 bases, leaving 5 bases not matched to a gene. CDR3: CSATDRVNYGYTF. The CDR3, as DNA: TGCAGTGCCACGGACAGGGTGAACTATGGCTACACCTTC.

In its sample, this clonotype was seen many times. The CDR3 DNA reads TGTGCCAGCAGTTACTCGCTGGGCTACTATGGCTACACCTTC. Translating it yields CASSYSLGYYGYTF. The J gene is TRBJ1-2, the V gene TRBV6-6; unclear D gene. The germline V and J ends were trimmed by 0 bases and 3 bases, with 8 bases remaining between them. From germline, CDR1 is MNHNY and CDR2 SVGAGI (reference sequence). This CDR3 has 14 amino acids.

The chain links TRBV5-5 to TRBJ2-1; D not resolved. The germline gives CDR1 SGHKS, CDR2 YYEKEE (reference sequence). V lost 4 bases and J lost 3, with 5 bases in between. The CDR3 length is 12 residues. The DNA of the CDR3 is TGTGCCAGCAGCCGATACTACAATGAGCAGTTCTTC. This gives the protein CASSRYYNEQFF.

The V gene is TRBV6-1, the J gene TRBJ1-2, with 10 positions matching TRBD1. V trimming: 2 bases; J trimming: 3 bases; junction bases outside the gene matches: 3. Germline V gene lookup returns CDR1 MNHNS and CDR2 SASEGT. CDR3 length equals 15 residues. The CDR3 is CASSEWTGGDYGYTF. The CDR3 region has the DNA TGTGCCAGCAGTGAATGGACAGGGGGGGACTATGGCTACACCTTC.

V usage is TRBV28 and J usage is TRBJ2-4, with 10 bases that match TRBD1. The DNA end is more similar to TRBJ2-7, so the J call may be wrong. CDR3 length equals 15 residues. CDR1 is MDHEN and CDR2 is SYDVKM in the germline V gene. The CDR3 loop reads CASSRLRDRGFEQYF. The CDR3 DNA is TGTGCCAGCAGTCGACTCCGGGACAGGGGATTCGAGCAGTACTTC.

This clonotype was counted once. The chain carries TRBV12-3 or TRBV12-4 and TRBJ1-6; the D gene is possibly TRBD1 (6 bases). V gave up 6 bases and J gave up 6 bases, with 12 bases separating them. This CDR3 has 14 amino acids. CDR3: CASREQGSNSPLHF. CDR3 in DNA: TGTGCCAGCAGGGAACAGGGAAGTAATTCACCCCTCCACTTT.

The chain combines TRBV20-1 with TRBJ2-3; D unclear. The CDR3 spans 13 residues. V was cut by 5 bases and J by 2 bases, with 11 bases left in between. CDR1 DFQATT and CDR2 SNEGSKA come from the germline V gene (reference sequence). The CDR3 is CSAAVDFTDTQYF. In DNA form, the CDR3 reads TGCAGTGCTGCCGTAGACTTCACAGATACGCAGTATTTT.

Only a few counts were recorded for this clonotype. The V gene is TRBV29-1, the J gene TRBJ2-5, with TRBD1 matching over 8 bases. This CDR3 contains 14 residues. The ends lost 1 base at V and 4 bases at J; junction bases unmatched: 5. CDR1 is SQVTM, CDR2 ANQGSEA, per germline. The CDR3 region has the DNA TGCAGCGTTGAAGGACAGGGGATTGGAGAGACCCAGTACTTC. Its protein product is CSVEGQGIGETQYF. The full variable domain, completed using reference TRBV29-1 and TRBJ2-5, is SAVISQKPSRDICQRGTSLTIQCQVDSQVTMMFWYRQQPGQSLTLIATANQGSEATYESGFVIDKFPISRPNLTFSTLTVSNMSPEDSSIYLCSVEGQGIGETQYFGPGTRLLVL.

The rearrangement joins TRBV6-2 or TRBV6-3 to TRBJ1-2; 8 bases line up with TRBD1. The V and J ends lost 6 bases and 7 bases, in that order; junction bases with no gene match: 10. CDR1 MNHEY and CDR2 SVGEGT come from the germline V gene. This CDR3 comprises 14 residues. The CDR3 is CASSRDRGVRGYTF. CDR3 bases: TGTGCCAGCAGCCGAGACAGGGGAGTACGTGGCTACACCTTC.

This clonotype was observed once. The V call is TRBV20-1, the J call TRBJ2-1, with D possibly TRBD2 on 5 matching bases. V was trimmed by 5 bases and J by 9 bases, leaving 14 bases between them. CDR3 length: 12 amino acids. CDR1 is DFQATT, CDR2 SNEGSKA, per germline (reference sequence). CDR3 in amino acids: CSADLRTGEQFF. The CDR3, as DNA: TGCAGTGCTGATCTAAGGACTGGTGAGCAGTTCTTC.

CDR3 loop: CSATDLGLAAQETQYF. DNA for the CDR3: TGCAGTGCAACGGACCTGGGACTAGCTGCGCAAGAGACCCAGTACTTC. The rearrangement joins TRBV20-1 to TRBJ2-5; 9 positions match TRBD2. CDR3 size: 16 residues. V shed 6 bases, J shed 2 bases, and the junction held 13 bases outside the gene matches. Germline CDR1 reads DFQATT; CDR2 reads SNEGSKA (reference sequence).

The chain's CDR3 is CSASKDYNSPLHF. The CDR3 coding sequence is TGCAGTGCTAGTAAGGACTATAATTCACCCCTCCACTTT. This chain connects TRBV20-1 to TRBJ1-6; unclear D gene. The CDR3 runs to 13 residues. Germline V gene lookup returns CDR1 DFQATT and CDR2 SNEGSKA (reference sequence). Trimming removed 3 bases from V and 3 bases from J, with 6 bases in between.

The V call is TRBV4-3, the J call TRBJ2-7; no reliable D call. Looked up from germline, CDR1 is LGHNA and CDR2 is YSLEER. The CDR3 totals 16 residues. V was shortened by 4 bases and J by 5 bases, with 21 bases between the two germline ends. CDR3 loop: CASSRLGGAGQNEQYF. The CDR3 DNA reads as TGCGCCAGCAGCCGATTAGGTGGTGCCGGCCAAAACGAGCAGTACTTC.

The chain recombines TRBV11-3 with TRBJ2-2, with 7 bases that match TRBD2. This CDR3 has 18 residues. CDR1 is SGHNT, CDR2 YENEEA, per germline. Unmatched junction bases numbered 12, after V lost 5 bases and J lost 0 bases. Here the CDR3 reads CASSKNQYGGANTGELFF. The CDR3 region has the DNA TGTGCCAGCAGCAAAAATCAGTATGGGGGGGCGAACACCGGGGAGCTGTTTTTT.

The CDR3 is CSASSSGLLDEQYF. Written as DNA, the CDR3 is TGCAGTGCTAGCTCTAGCGGGCTATTAGATGAGCAGTACTTC. The rearrangement links TRBV20-1 to TRBJ2-1; 8 nucleotides align to TRBD2. The J call is in doubt because the DNA end fits TRBJ2-7 better. The CDR3 contains 14 residues. The germline V gene encodes CDR1 DFQATT and CDR2 SNEGSKA (reference sequence).

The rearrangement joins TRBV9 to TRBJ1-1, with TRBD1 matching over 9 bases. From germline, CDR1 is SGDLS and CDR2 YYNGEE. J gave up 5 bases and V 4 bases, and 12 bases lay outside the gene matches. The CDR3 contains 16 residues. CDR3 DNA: TGTGCCAGCAGCCCCCCGGGACAGGGTCTCTCTACTGAAGCTTTCTTT. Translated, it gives CASSPPGQGLSTEAFF. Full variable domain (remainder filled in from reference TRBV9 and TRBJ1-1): DSGVTQTPKHLITATGQRVTLRCSPRSGDLSVYWYQQSLDQGLQFLIQYYNGEERAKGNILERFSAQQFPDLHSELNLSSLELGDSALYFCASSPPGQGLSTEAFFGQGTRLTVV.

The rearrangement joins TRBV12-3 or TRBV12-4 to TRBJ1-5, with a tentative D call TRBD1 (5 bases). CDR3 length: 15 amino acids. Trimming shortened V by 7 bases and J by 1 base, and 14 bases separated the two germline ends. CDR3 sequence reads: CASTLAGGSNQPQHF. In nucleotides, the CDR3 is TGTGCCAGCACCCTTGCCGGGGGGAGCAATCAGCCCCAGCATTTT.